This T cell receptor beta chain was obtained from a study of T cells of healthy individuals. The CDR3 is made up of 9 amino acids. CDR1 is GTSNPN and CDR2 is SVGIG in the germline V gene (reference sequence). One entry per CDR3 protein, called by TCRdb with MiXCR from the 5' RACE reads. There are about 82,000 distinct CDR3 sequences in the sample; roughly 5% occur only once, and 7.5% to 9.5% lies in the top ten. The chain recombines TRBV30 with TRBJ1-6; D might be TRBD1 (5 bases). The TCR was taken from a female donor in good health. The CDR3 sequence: CATGSPLHF. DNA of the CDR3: TGTGCTACAGGTTCACCCCTCCACTTT.